Below, 25 T cell receptor beta chains from the same sample are listed, as sequenced in a study of shared clonotypes between healthy human individuals. The assay was immunoSEQ multiplex PCR, and TCRdb's table has in-frame clones only and misses some. The sample has about 700,000 clones; approximately 74% are singletons. The sequenced sample was memory CD4+ T cells sorted from blood. Subset here: CD45RA-negative fraction. These receptors came from a woman in her 30s in good health.

The CDR3 DNA follows: TGTGCCAGCAGACCCGGGACCCATGCCGATACGCAGTATTTT. Translation: CASRPGTHADTQYF. The V call is TRBV7-9, the J call TRBJ2-3; tentatively, D is TRBD1 or TRBD2 (5 bases each). CDR1 is SEHNR and CDR2 is FQNEAQ in the germline V gene (reference sequence). V was cut by 6 bases and J by 6 bases, with 16 bases left in between. The CDR3 is 14 residues long.

The chain recombines TRBV18 with TRBJ1-2; 7 nucleotides agree with TRBD1. Germline assignment: CDR1 KGHSH and CDR2 LQKENI. The junction had 3 bases not matched to a gene; V was cut back by 4 bases and J by 4 bases. This CDR3 comprises 13 residues. In DNA form, the CDR3 reads TGTGCCAGCTCACGGGACAGCTCCTATGGCTACACCTTC. Protein: CASSRDSSYGYTF. Together with reference TRBV18 and TRBJ1-2, the CDR3 gives the full variable domain: NAGVMQNPRHLVRRRGQEARLRCSPMKGHSHVYWYRQLPEEGLKFMVYLQKENIIDESGMPKERFSAEFPKEGPSILRIQQVVRGDSAAYFCASSRDSSYGYTFGSGTRLTVV.

This chain links TRBV5-1 with TRBJ1-4; perhaps TRBD1 as D (5 bases). The germline gives CDR1 SGHRS, CDR2 YFSETQ. The length of the CDR3 is 15 residues. Trimming removed 4 bases at V and 8 bases at J, with 18 bases between. This CDR3 reads CASSHQGLEGEKLFF. The CDR3 bases are TGCGCCAGCAGCCACCAGGGACTCGAGGGGGAAAAACTGTTTTTT.

The chain is built from TRBV5-4 and TRBJ2-1, with 8 bases matching TRBD1. The length of the CDR3 is 15 residues. Germline CDR1 is SGHNT and CDR2 is YYREEE (reference sequence). The V gene end was trimmed by 4 bases and the J gene end by 4 bases; junction bases not matched to a gene: 7. This CDR3 is CASSGPRDRYNEQFF. For the CDR3, the DNA is TGTGCCAGCAGCGGACCTCGGGACAGGTACAATGAGCAGTTCTTC.

The chain carries TRBV12-5 and TRBJ2-1, with 14 bases aligning to TRBD2. V was pared by 4 bases and J by 3 bases, with 2 bases of the junction left unmatched. This CDR3 has 16 amino acids. Germline V gene data show CDR1 as LGHNT and CDR2 as FRNRAP. The CDR3 protein is CASGSGTSGGYNEQFF. CDR3 sequence (DNA): TGTGCTAGTGGTTCCGGGACTAGCGGGGGCTACAATGAGCAGTTCTTC.

In regard to this clone: Given a much more abundant clone one base away, this may be a read error. This chain joins TRBV7-7 and TRBJ2-1; D is possibly TRBD2 (6 bases). V was shortened by 0 bases and J by 5 bases, with 8 bases between the two germline ends. CDR1 is SSHAT and CDR2 is FNYEAQ in the germline V gene (reference sequence). This CDR3 comprises 14 residues. The CDR3 DNA sequence: TGTGCCAGCAGCTTAGCGGGAGGTAACAATGAGCAGTTCTTC. Protein product: CASSLAGGNNEQFF.

The chain employs TRBV19 and TRBJ2-3, with TRBD2 as a possible D gene (5 bases). The CDR3 is 15 amino acids. V was shortened by 5 bases and J by 0 bases, with 12 bases between the two germline ends. In germline, CDR1 is LNHDA, CDR2 SQIVND (reference sequence). The CDR3, as DNA: TGTGCCAGTAGTCTGCTTCCGGGGAGCACAGATACGCAGTATTTT. Translated, it gives CASSLLPGSTDTQYF.

The rearrangement uses TRBV27 and TRBJ2-1; 10 nucleotides line up with TRBD2. There are 15 residues in the CDR3. CDR1 and CDR2 (germline): MNHEY, SMNVEV (reference sequence). V gave up 7 bases and J gave up 6 bases; unmatched junction bases: 9. This CDR3 is CASTVLGTSVNEQFF. DNA for the CDR3: TGTGCCAGCACCGTACTCGGGACTAGCGTCAATGAGCAGTTCTTC.

The chain links TRBV6-1 to TRBJ1-1; D gene ambiguous. V lost 0 bases to trimming and J lost 0 bases, with 14 bases between them. The germline V gene has CDR1 MNHNS and CDR2 SASEGT. The CDR3 runs 17 residues. The CDR3 loop is CASSEARVRHLNTEAFF. CDR3 nucleotides: TGTGCCAGCAGTGAAGCGAGGGTACGCCACCTGAACACTGAAGCTTTCTTT.

This chain connects TRBV9 to TRBJ2-1; no definite D call. Trimming removed 0 bases from V and 3 bases from J, with 7 bases in between. The CDR3 has 14 residues. Germline V gene data show CDR1 as SGDLS and CDR2 as YYNGEE. CDR3 in amino acids: CASSVGLLYNEQFF. The DNA of the CDR3 is TGTGCCAGCAGCGTAGGTCTACTCTACAATGAGCAGTTCTTC.

The chain uses TRBV15 and TRBJ1-1; D uncertain. The CDR3 runs to 12 residues. Trimming shortened V by 11 bases and J by 1 base, and 11 bases separated the two germline ends. Per the germline V gene, CDR1 is LNHNV and CDR2 is YYDKDF (reference sequence). CDR3 sequence reads: CAAGRQNTEAFF. DNA of the CDR3: TGTGCCGCTGGACGGCAGAACACTGAAGCTTTCTTT.

V is TRBV4-2 and J is TRBJ2-1, with D perhaps given as TRBD1 or TRBD2 (5 bases each). The CDR3 has 16 residues. V lost 0 bases, J lost 3 bases, and 12 bases lay in between. Germline values: CDR1 LGHNA, CDR2 YNFKEQ. As DNA, the CDR3 is TGTGCCAGCAGCCAAGATGGGGGTCTCGTCTACAATGAGCAGTTCTTC. Amino acids: CASSQDGGLVYNEQFF.

The chain carries TRBV7-2 and TRBJ1-2, with D hard to call. Germline V gene data show CDR1 as SGHTA and CDR2 as FQGNSA. V was clipped by 2 bases and J by 3 bases, with 7 bases between them. The CDR3 spans 13 residues. CDR3 sequence: CASSLHQDYGYTF. For the CDR3, the DNA is TGTGCCAGCAGCTTACATCAAGACTATGGCTACACCTTC.

The V call is TRBV28, the J call TRBJ1-2, with D maybe TRBD1 (5 bases). CDR1 and CDR2 (germline): MDHEN, SYDVKM. This CDR3 has 13 amino acids. Trimming stripped 3 bases from V and 4 bases from J, with 9 bases between. The CDR3 is CASSFLGPYGYTF. The CDR3 nucleotides read TGTGCCAGCAGTTTCTTGGGGCCCTATGGCTACACCTTC.

This clone has more than one count but fewer than ten. The gene calls are TRBV15 and TRBJ2-5, with 9 bases aligning to TRBD1. The J segment lost 4 bases and the V segment lost 7 bases, leaving 4 bases of the junction unmatched. The CDR3 has 13 amino acids. Germline V gene data show CDR1 as LNHNV and CDR2 as YYDKDF (reference sequence). The CDR3: CATTGQGRETQYF. CDR3 DNA sequence: TGTGCCACCACGGGACAGGGAAGAGAGACCCAGTACTTC. Filled out from reference TRBV15 and TRBJ2-5, the complete variable domain reads DAMVIQNPRYQVTQFGKPVTLSCSQTLNHNVMYWYQQKSSQAPKLLFHYYDKDFNNEADTPDNFQSRRPNTSFCFLDIRSPGLGDTAMYLCATTGQGRETQYFGPGTRLLVL.

The count of this clone is one. This rearrangement joins TRBV5-1 to TRBJ1-1; unclear D gene. CDR1 is SGHRS and CDR2 is YFSETQ in the germline V gene. The CDR3 extends over 13 amino acids. V was pared by 2 bases and J by 1 base, with 6 bases between. CDR3 coding DNA: TGCGCCAGCAGCTTTCAGGAGAACACTGAAGCTTTCTTT. Protein sequence: CASSFQENTEAFF. Based on the CDR3 plus reference TRBV5-1 and TRBJ1-1, the full variable domain is KAGVTQTPRYLIKTRGQQVTLSCSPISGHRSVSWYQQTPGQGLQFLFEYFSETQRNKGNFPGRFSGRQFSNSRSEMNVSTLELGDSALYLCASSFQENTEAFFGQGTRLTVV.

The V gene is TRBV21-1, the J gene TRBJ1-6; TRBD1, the D gene given by the table, was not confirmed from the DNA. TRBV21-1 is described as a pseudogene. The CDR3 runs to 14 residues. CDR3 in DNA: TGTGCCAGCAGCAAAGGTGCAGTCCCTTCACCCCTCCACTTT. It specifies CASSKGAVPSPLHF.

This clone was counted a few times. At the DNA level, this CDR3 is encoded by other sequences in the same sample as well. The gene calls are TRBV25-1 and TRBJ2-2; TRBD1 matches at 11 bases. This CDR3 comprises 14 residues. V lost 6 bases, J lost 4 bases, and 1 base stayed unmatched. Germline loops: CDR1 MGHDK, CDR2 SYGVNS. The CDR3 protein is CASSGTGGTGELFF. CDR3 sequence (DNA): TGTGCCAGCAGCGGGACAGGGGGCACCGGGGAGCTGTTTTTT.

The rearrangement links TRBV18 to TRBJ2-5, with D maybe TRBD2 (6 bases). V was clipped by 4 bases and J by 2 bases, with 8 bases between them. There are 13 residues in the CDR3. Germline CDR1 and CDR2: KGHSH and LQKENI. CDR3 amino acids: CASSRDWQETQYF. CDR3 in DNA: TGTGCCAGCTCACGGGACTGGCAAGAGACCCAGTACTTC.

Comment on this clone: A much larger clone differs by one base, so this may be a read error. The CDR3 protein is CASSAGTGAYEQYF. The CDR3 DNA reads as TGTGCCAGCAGCGCCGGGACAGGGGCCTACGAGCAGTACTTC. The rearrangement joins TRBV5-4 to TRBJ2-7; 10 bases fit TRBD1. Germline CDR1 is SGHNT and CDR2 is YYREEE (reference sequence). The CDR3 runs to 14 residues. V dropped 4 bases and J dropped 2; count of bases not matched to a gene: 3.

The V and J genes are TRBV5-4 and TRBJ1-4; D is unclear. The CDR3 runs 15 residues. With 4 bases removed from V and 2 bases from J, the gap between germline ends came to 12 bases. Germline values: CDR1 SGHNT, CDR2 YYREEE (reference sequence). The CDR3 sequence: CASSPAGPTNEKLFF. The CDR3 region has the DNA TGTGCCAGCAGCCCCGCAGGACCGACTAATGAAAAACTGTTTTTT. The full variable domain, rest sourced from reference TRBV5-4 and TRBJ1-4, is ETGVTQSPTHLIKTRGQQVTLRCSSQSGHNTVSWYQQALGQGPQFIFQYYREEENGRGNFPPRFSGLQFPNYSSELNVNALELDDSALYLCASSPAGPTNEKLFFGSGTQLSVL.

This clone has a count of ten or more. Distinct nucleotide sequences in the sample also encode this CDR3. The chain carries TRBV19 and TRBJ1-1; 9 positions agree with TRBD1. J lost 4 bases, V lost 4 bases, and 10 bases had no gene match. In germline, CDR1 is LNHDA, CDR2 SQIVND (reference sequence). The CDR3 has 16 residues. Here the CDR3 DNA reads TGTGCCAGTAGTAAGGGGGACAGGGTGGTTGTCACTGAAGCTTTCTTT. Amino acids: CASSKGDRVVVTEAFF. The entire variable domain, with the rest obtained from reference TRBV19 and TRBJ1-1, is as follows: DGGITQSPKYLFRKEGQNVTLSCEQNLNHDAMYWYRQDPGQGLRLIYYSQIVNDFQKGDIAEGYSVSREKKESFPLTVTSAQKNPTAFYLCASSKGDRVVVTEAFFGQGTRLTVV.

This clone was counted between two and nine times. V and J are TRBV6-1 and TRBJ2-3; D not resolved. The CDR3 totals 13 residues. With 8 bases removed from V and 0 bases from J, the gap between germline ends came to 9 bases. CDR1 is MNHNS and CDR2 is SASEGT in the germline V gene. The chain's CDR3 is CASGVSSTDTQYF. The CDR3 DNA follows: TGTGCCAGCGGGGTCTCTAGCACAGATACGCAGTATTTT.

In regard to this clone: The identical CDR3 is also encoded by other nucleotide sequences in the sample. The CDR3 bases are TGTGCCAGCAGTTACGGCAGGTTGAACACTGAAGCTTTCTTT. It yields the protein CASSYGRLNTEAFF. The V gene is TRBV6-5, the J gene TRBJ1-1, with D uncertain. Germline assignment: CDR1 MNHEY and CDR2 SVGAGI. V lost 2 bases and J 0 bases, leaving 7 bases between the germline ends. The CDR3 runs 14 residues.

CDR3 region: CASSQQLAGFLFF. The CDR3 DNA follows: TGTGCCAGCAGCCAACAACTAGCGGGATTTTTGTTCTTC. The genes are TRBV11-2 and TRBJ2-1; TRBD2 matches 10 bases. With V trimmed by 5 bases and J by 15 bases, 10 bases remained unmatched. The CDR3 consists of 13 residues. Germline CDR1 and CDR2: SGHAT and FQNNGV. Based on the CDR3 plus reference TRBV11-2 and TRBJ2-1, the full variable domain is EAGVAQSPRYKIIEKRQSVAFWCNPISGHATLYWYQQILGQGPKLLIQFQNNGVVDDSQLPKDRFSAERLKGVDSTLKIQPAKLEDSAVYLCASSQQLAGFLFFGPGTRLTVL.